This TCR beta chain was recorded in a study of neurological immune-mediated disorders. Broader study findings: Neither clinical nor MRI features were found to be associated with the multiple sclerosis repertoire cluster. Whereas HTLV-1-associated myelopathy showed the most TCR clonal expansion, multiple sclerosis showed the least, with levels below those of healthy controls.

Synthesis of cDNA used 5'RACE (with 10-nucleotide random UMIs). From the 5' RACE reads, TCRdb called clonotypes with MiXCR, one entry per CDR3 protein. The data contain about 27,000 distinct CDR3 sequences, 3.3% of them singletons. This clonotype was detected a few times. As yet, its antigen is unknown. This CDR3 is 17 amino acids long. The V gene end was trimmed by 8 bases and the J gene end by 0 bases; junction bases not matched to a gene: 11. CDR1 and CDR2 from the germline V gene are SQVTM and ANQGSEA. The sample taken for sequencing was PBMCs. The receptor comes from a woman aged 30 to 39 with multiple sclerosis. V gene TRBV29-1 combines with J gene TRBJ2-2; 11 bases fit TRBD1. CDR3 sequence reads: CSPYPVDRGPNTGELFF. The CDR3, as DNA: TGCAGCCCATACCCAGTGGACAGGGGGCCGAACACCGGGGAGCTGTTTTTT.